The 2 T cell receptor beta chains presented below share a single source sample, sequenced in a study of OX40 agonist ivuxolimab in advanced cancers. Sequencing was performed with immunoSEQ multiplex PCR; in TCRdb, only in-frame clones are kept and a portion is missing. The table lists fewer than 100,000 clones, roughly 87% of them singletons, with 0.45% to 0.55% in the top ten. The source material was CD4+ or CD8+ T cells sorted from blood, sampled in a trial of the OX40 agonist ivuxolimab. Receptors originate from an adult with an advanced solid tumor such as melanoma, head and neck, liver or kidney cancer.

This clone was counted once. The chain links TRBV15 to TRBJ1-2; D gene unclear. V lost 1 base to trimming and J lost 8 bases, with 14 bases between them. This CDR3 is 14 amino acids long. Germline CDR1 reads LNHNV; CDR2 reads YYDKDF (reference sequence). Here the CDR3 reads CATSRGTNTRGYTF. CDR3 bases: TGTGCCACCAGCAGAGGGACTAACACTAGGGGCTACACCTTC. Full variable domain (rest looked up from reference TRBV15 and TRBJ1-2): DAMVIQNPRYQVTQFGKPVTLSCSQTLNHNVMYWYQQKSSQAPKLLFHYYDKDFNNEADTPDNFQSRRPNTSFCFLDIRSPGLGDTAMYLCATSRGTNTRGYTFGSGTRLTVV.

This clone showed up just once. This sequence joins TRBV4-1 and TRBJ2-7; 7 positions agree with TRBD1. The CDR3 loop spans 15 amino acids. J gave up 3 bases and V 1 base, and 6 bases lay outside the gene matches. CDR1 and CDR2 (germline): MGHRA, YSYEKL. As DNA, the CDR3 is TGCGCCAGCAGCCAAGTCCAGGGACAGCTCTACGAGCAGTACTTC. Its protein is CASSQVQGQLYEQYF.